The rows below give T cell receptor beta chains drawn from one sample of a study of shared clonotypes between healthy human individuals. Some clones are missing from TCRdb's copy, which holds only in-frame ones; the method was immunoSEQ multiplex PCR. Among roughly 1,600,000 clones listed, 98% were seen once. Specimen: naive CD4+ T cells sorted from blood. These receptors came from a man aged 25-45 years in good health. Both conserved end residues are part of each CDR3. The order of the fields is D gene, J gene, V gene, clone size, CDR3 DNA, CDR3 protein. D genes are given only for firm matches. Size is stated for part of the rows, as once, few or many counts, or as a class when the clone is expanded.

d_gene: TRBD1; j_gene: TRBJ2-1; v_gene: TRBV5-1; abundance: once; CDR3nt: TGCGCCAGCAGCTTAACCGGGACAGGGTTCAATGAGCAGTTCTTC; CDR3aa: CASSLTGTGFNEQFF
d_gene: NA; j_gene: TRBJ2-7; v_gene: TRBV6-6; abundance: NA; CDR3nt: TGTGCCAGCAGCCCATCGGTTGGACCTCCCCCCTACGAGCAGTACTTC; CDR3aa: CASSPSVGPPPYEQYF
d_gene: TRBD2; j_gene: TRBJ2-5; v_gene: TRBV6-1; abundance: NA; CDR3nt: TGTGCCAGCAGTGGTCTAGCGGGAGGCTTAGAGACCCAGTACTTC; CDR3aa: CASSGLAGGLETQYF
d_gene: NA; j_gene: TRBJ2-1; v_gene: TRBV7-8; abundance: NA; CDR3nt: TGTGCCAGCAGCCCGCGGACAGAGAATGAGCAGTTCTTC; CDR3aa: CASSPRTENEQFF
d_gene: TRBD2; j_gene: TRBJ2-1; v_gene: TRBV27; abundance: once; CDR3nt: TGTGCCAGCAGCCCGTTCGGGCTAGCGGGGAGAAATGAGCAGTTCTTC; CDR3aa: CASSPFGLAGRNEQFF
d_gene: NA; j_gene: TRBJ2-3; v_gene: TRBV6-4; abundance: NA; CDR3nt: TGTGCCGTCAGTGCTAGCGGCACAGATACGCAGTATTTT; CDR3aa: CAVSASGTDTQYF
d_gene: NA; j_gene: TRBJ1-5; v_gene: TRBV19; abundance: NA; CDR3nt: TGTGCCAGTAGTATAGCCCCCCTCGTCCAAAATCAGCCCCAGCATTTT; CDR3aa: CASSIAPLVQNQPQHF
d_gene: TRBD1; j_gene: TRBJ2-7; v_gene: TRBV11-2; abundance: NA; CDR3nt: TGTGCCAGCAGACTTAGTGGACAGGGGGACTACGAGCAGTACTTC; CDR3aa: CASRLSGQGDYEQYF
d_gene: NA; j_gene: TRBJ2-7; v_gene: TRBV7-8; abundance: NA; CDR3nt: TGTGCCAGCAGCCGGGACTTTCTTGAGGAGGAGCAGTACTTC; CDR3aa: CASSRDFLEEEQYF
d_gene: NA; j_gene: TRBJ1-4; v_gene: TRBV11-3; abundance: NA; CDR3nt: TGTGCCAGCAGCTCCGGGCTGAATGAAAAACTGTTTTTT; CDR3aa: CASSSGLNEKLFF
d_gene: NA; j_gene: TRBJ2-7; v_gene: TRBV20-1; abundance: NA; CDR3nt: TGCAGTGCTACTCCGGACATCGAGCAGTACTTC; CDR3aa: CSATPDIEQYF
d_gene: NA; j_gene: TRBJ2-7; v_gene: TRBV7-3; abundance: NA; CDR3nt: TGTGCCAGCAGCTTAAGTCCGGGGGCGAGTCCCTACGAGCAGTACTTC; CDR3aa: CASSLSPGASPYEQYF
d_gene: TRBD2; j_gene: TRBJ2-7; v_gene: TRBV9; abundance: NA; CDR3nt: TGTGCCAGCAGCGTAGCCACGGGAGGCCCCTTTGAGCAGTACTTC; CDR3aa: CASSVATGGPFEQYF
d_gene: NA; j_gene: TRBJ2-1; v_gene: TRBV9; abundance: once; CDR3nt: TGTGCCAGCAGCGCAGGAAACACCGGGTCTGCGGATGAGCAGTTCTTC; CDR3aa: CASSAGNTGSADEQFF
d_gene: TRBD1; j_gene: TRBJ2-3; v_gene: TRBV30; abundance: NA; CDR3nt: TGTGCCTGGAAGGGGGCTCCGGGATGGACGCAGTATTTT; CDR3aa: CAWKGAPGWTQYF
d_gene: NA; j_gene: TRBJ2-7; v_gene: TRBV25-1; abundance: NA; CDR3nt: TGTGCCAGCAGGGACAGCCCAGGAGAGCAGTACTTC; CDR3aa: CASRDSPGEQYF
d_gene: NA; j_gene: TRBJ1-4; v_gene: TRBV12-5; abundance: NA; CDR3nt: TGTGCTAGTGGTCCCCATAATCGAAAACTGTTTTTT; CDR3aa: CASGPHNRKLFF
d_gene: NA; j_gene: TRBJ1-1; v_gene: TRBV18; abundance: once; CDR3nt: TGTGCCAGCTCACCTGGGAATGGGAACACTGAAGCTTTCTTT; CDR3aa: CASSPGNGNTEAFF
d_gene: NA; j_gene: TRBJ1-2; v_gene: TRBV28; abundance: once; CDR3nt: TGTGCCAGCAGCCTTCGTTCGGGCAGTAACTATGGCTACACCTTC; CDR3aa: CASSLRSGSNYGYTF
d_gene: TRBD1; j_gene: TRBJ2-1; v_gene: TRBV6-1; abundance: NA; CDR3nt: TGTGCCAGCCACCAGGACAGGGTCTACAATGAGCAGTTCTTC; CDR3aa: CASHQDRVYNEQFF
d_gene: NA; j_gene: TRBJ2-3; v_gene: TRBV10-1; abundance: NA; CDR3nt: TGCGCCAGCAGTGACCCGAGGACTTCTAGCACAGATACGCAGTATTTT; CDR3aa: CASSDPRTSSTDTQYF
d_gene: TRBD2; j_gene: TRBJ2-1; v_gene: TRBV18; abundance: NA; CDR3nt: TGTGCCAGCCGGACTAGCGGTAAGGATGAGCAGTTCTTC; CDR3aa: CASRTSGKDEQFF
d_gene: TRBD2; j_gene: TRBJ2-1; v_gene: TRBV19; abundance: NA; CDR3nt: TGTGCCAGTAGGGGACTAGCGGTGATGGAGCAGTTCTTC; CDR3aa: CASRGLAVMEQFF
d_gene: TRBD2; j_gene: TRBJ2-1; v_gene: TRBV5-1; abundance: NA; CDR3nt: TGCGCCAGCAGCTGGGACTGGACTAGCGGGAGGGCTTACAATGAGCAGTTCTTC; CDR3aa: CASSWDWTSGRAYNEQFF
d_gene: TRBD1; j_gene: TRBJ1-5; v_gene: TRBV7-6; abundance: NA; CDR3nt: TGTGCCAGCAGCGCCGGGACAGGGCATCAGCCCCAGCATTTT; CDR3aa: CASSAGTGHQPQHF
d_gene: NA; j_gene: TRBJ1-2; v_gene: TRBV7-9; abundance: NA; CDR3nt: TGTGCCAGCAGCCCACTTCCGGGTTTAGGCGGCTACACCTTC; CDR3aa: CASSPLPGLGGYTF